These 27 T cell receptor beta chains share one sample of origin, sequenced in a study of STAT3 mutations in large granular lymphocyte leukemia. The assay was immunoSEQ multiplex PCR, and TCRdb's table has in-frame clones only and misses some. The sample comprises about 42,000 clones, about 81% of which are singletons, and approximately 0.39% rests with the top ten. The antigens for these receptors are not known. Study-wide points: Every T-LGLL patient had at least one immunodominant TCRbeta clonotype.

Input material: PBMCs. These receptors were taken from a human donor with T large granular lymphocyte leukemia. Some clones in this sample may be carry-over from other donors' samples.

The chain carries TRBV5-1 and TRBJ1-6; unclear D gene. V lost 0 bases to trimming and J lost 9 bases, with 13 bases between them. Germline CDR1 and CDR2: SGHRS and YFSETQ. The CDR3 spans 15 residues. This CDR3 is CASSLDGWKGSPLHF. CDR3 bases: TGCGCCAGCAGCTTGGACGGCTGGAAGGGTTCACCCCTCCACTTT.

The chain couples TRBV6-4 to TRBJ1-3; D is possibly TRBD1 (5 bases). From germline, CDR1 is MRHNA and CDR2 SNTAGT. The CDR3 extends over 19 amino acids. V lost 2 bases to trimming and J lost 4 bases, with 24 bases between them. Written as DNA, the CDR3 is TGTGCCAGCAGTGACGAACAGGCACGGATGGGCACCGAAGGAAACACCATATATTTT. It codes for CASSDEQARMGTEGNTIYF.

The chain is built from TRBV9 and TRBJ2-7; 9 bases align to TRBD2. The CDR3 has 14 amino acids. The germline V gene has CDR1 SGDLS and CDR2 YYNGEE. Trimming removed 3 bases from V and 4 bases from J; junction bases left unmatched: 5. The CDR3 loop reads CASSANSGGYEQYF. Here the CDR3 DNA reads TGTGCCAGCAGCGCAAATAGCGGGGGATACGAGCAGTACTTC.

This clone was seen more than once but under ten times. This chain links TRBV30 with TRBJ2-1; 7 nucleotides align to TRBD1. This CDR3 region has 13 residues. Germline V gene sequence: CDR1 GTSNPN, CDR2 SVGIG (reference sequence). Trimming removed 5 bases from V and 10 bases from J; junction bases left unmatched: 11. CDR3 nucleotide sequence: TGTGCCTGGGGGGACAGCCGAGTTGGAGAGCAGTTCTTC. Its protein product is CAWGDSRVGEQFF.

The rearrangement uses TRBV28 and TRBJ1-2; tentatively, D is TRBD1 (6 bases). The germline V gene has CDR1 MDHEN and CDR2 SYDVKM. The germline V and J ends were trimmed by 8 bases and 2 bases, with 6 bases remaining between them. This CDR3 is 11 amino acids long. CDR3 nucleotide sequence: TGTGCCAGCCAGGGGAACTATGGCTACACCTTC. Protein: CASQGNYGYTF.

The chain is built from TRBV28 and TRBJ1-2; D possibly corresponds to TRBD1 (6 bases). Germline CDR1 and CDR2: MDHEN and SYDVKM. V lost 4 bases and J 4 bases, leaving 10 bases between the germline ends. This CDR3 has 13 residues. The CDR3 spells CASSSTGTYGYTF. CDR3 sequence (DNA): TGTGCCAGCAGTTCGACAGGTACCTATGGCTACACCTTC.

V gene TRBV5-6 combines with J gene TRBJ2-1; D possibly corresponds to TRBD2 (6 bases). The CDR3 spans 15 residues. Germline V gene sequence: CDR1 SGHDT, CDR2 YYEEEE. V was pared by 0 bases and J by 4 bases, with 11 bases between. The CDR3 DNA reads as TGTGCCAGCAGCTTGGAGCCTGCGGGGTACAATGAGCAGTTCTTC. It is translated as CASSLEPAGYNEQFF.

This chain links TRBV6-1 with TRBJ1-2; D unresolved. Germline V gene lookup returns CDR1 MNHNS and CDR2 SASEGT. V was pared by 2 bases and J by 0 bases, with 4 bases between. The CDR3 is 13 residues long. The CDR3 nucleotides read TGTGCCAGCAGTGAAACAGCTAACTATGGCTACACCTTC. It yields the protein CASSETANYGYTF.

The chain carries TRBV19 and TRBJ2-7; a possible D gene is TRBD1 (6 bases). V was shortened by 3 bases and J by 1 base, with 10 bases between the two germline ends. This CDR3 contains 14 residues. CDR1 and CDR2 (germline): LNHDA, SQIVND (reference sequence). The CDR3 DNA reads TGTGCCAGTAGTATGGGGACACCATCCTACGAGCAGTACTTC. Translation gives CASSMGTPSYEQYF.

This chain joins TRBV10-3 and TRBJ1-2, with 8 bases identical to TRBD1. With 6 bases clipped from V and 3 bases from J, the junction kept 0 bases outside the gene matches. The CDR3 length is 12 residues. Germline V gene sequence: CDR1 ENHRY, CDR2 SYGVKD. For the CDR3, the DNA is TGTGCCATCAGGGGACAGGACTATGGCTACACCTTC. Its protein product is CAIRGQDYGYTF.

This chain joins TRBV19 and TRBJ2-7; D not certain. The germline CDR1 and CDR2 sequences are LNHDA and SQIVND (reference sequence). The CDR3 consists of 15 residues. Trimming took off 2 bases at V and 2 bases at J, with 13 bases between the two ends. CDR3 in amino acids: CASSITGPNTYEQYF. The CDR3 DNA reads as TGTGCCAGTAGTATAACCGGGCCTAACACCTACGAGCAGTACTTC.

The rearrangement links TRBV27 to TRBJ1-5; D gene unclear. Deletions cut 6 bases from V and 11 bases from J, with 23 bases between. The CDR3 is 15 residues long. The germline gives CDR1 MNHEY, CDR2 SMNVEV (reference sequence). The CDR3 nucleotides are TGTGCCAGCAGAACTCCGGGCTCAGAGAGCAAGACCCAGCATTTT. Residues: CASRTPGSESKTQHF.

The chain uses TRBV5-1 and TRBJ1-5; D ambiguous. CDR3 length equals 15 residues. The V and J ends lost 0 bases and 0 bases respectively, with 7 bases between them. Germline V CDR1 and CDR2: SGHRS, YFSETQ. The CDR3 DNA reads TGCGCCAGCAGCTTGGGCACGTCTAGCAATCAGCCCCAGCATTTT. This codes for CASSLGTSSNQPQHF.

This clone was counted a few times. The V call is TRBV28, the J call TRBJ1-5, with D hard to call. There are 13 residues in the CDR3. Trimming pared 3 bases from V and 5 bases from J, leaving 8 bases between. Germline V lookup: CDR1 MDHEN, CDR2 SYDVKM. The CDR3 nucleotides read TGTGCCAGCAGTTTGGCCAGCTATCAGCCCCAGCATTTT. It encodes CASSLASYQPQHF.

This chain links TRBV11-2 with TRBJ2-2; D is uncertain. The CDR3 is 13 residues long. CDR1 SGHAT and CDR2 FQNNGV come from the germline V gene. The V end was cut by 9 bases, the J end by 6 bases, with 14 bases between. This CDR3 is CASFRLGPGELFF. For the CDR3, the DNA is TGTGCCAGTTTCAGACTCGGTCCCGGGGAGCTGTTTTTT.

This clone was observed a handful of times. The chain recombines TRBV7-8 with TRBJ1-6; 7 nucleotides line up with TRBD1. CDR3 size: 16 residues. With V trimmed by 0 bases and J by 8 bases, 7 bases remained unmatched. Germline loops: CDR1 SGHVS, CDR2 FQNEAQ. The CDR3 loop reads CASSLAFSTGYSPLHF. DNA for the CDR3: TGTGCCAGCAGCTTAGCATTCTCGACAGGGTATTCACCCCTCCACTTT. Full variable domain (outside the CDR3, taken from reference TRBV7-8 and TRBJ1-6): GAGVSQSPRYKVAKRGQDVALRCDPISGHVSLFWYQQALGQGPEFLTYFQNEAQLDKSGLPSDRFFAERPEGSVSTLKIQRTQQEDSAVYLCASSLAFSTGYSPLHFGNGTRLTVT.

The chain carries TRBV28 and TRBJ2-7, with TRBD1 matching 8 bases. This CDR3 spans 16 amino acids. With V trimmed by 4 bases and J by 6 bases, 14 bases remained unmatched. The germline V gene encodes CDR1 MDHEN and CDR2 SYDVKM. The CDR3 bases are TGTGCCAGCAGTTCCCCCCCCGGACAGGGTTTTCTCGAGCAGTACTTC. Encoded protein: CASSSPPGQGFLEQYF.

This clone was observed a few times. The chain combines TRBV19 with TRBJ1-1; TRBD1 matches 7 bases. In germline, CDR1 is LNHDA, CDR2 SQIVND (reference sequence). This CDR3 is 14 amino acids long. V lost 6 bases, J lost 1 base, and 5 bases stayed unmatched. For the CDR3, the DNA is TGTGCCAGTAGAGGACAGGTTAAGAACACTGAAGCTTTCTTT. Protein product: CASRGQVKNTEAFF.

This clone was seen only a few times. The V gene is TRBV19, the J gene TRBJ2-2; TRBD2 aligns across 9 bases. Losses at the gene ends were 5 bases for V and 4 bases for J; bases not matched to a gene: 8. CDR1 is LNHDA and CDR2 is SQIVND in the germline V gene (reference sequence). This CDR3 has 16 residues. Written as DNA, the CDR3 is TGTGCCAGTAGTTTCCCTAGCGGGGTCAGCACCGGGGAGCTGTTTTTT. Protein: CASSFPSGVSTGELFF. Complete variable domain (other parts from reference TRBV19 and TRBJ2-2): DGGITQSPKYLFRKEGQNVTLSCEQNLNHDAMYWYRQDPGQGLRLIYYSQIVNDFQKGDIAEGYSVSREKKESFPLTVTSAQKNPTAFYLCASSFPSGVSTGELFFGEGSRLTVL.

The count of this clone is one. Written as DNA, the CDR3 is TGTGCCAGCAGCTTAGTGTCCAGGGCGACAGATACGCAGTATTTT. Its translation is CASSLVSRATDTQYF. J is TRBJ2-3 and V is TRBV11-2; D possibly corresponds to TRBD1 (5 bases). V shed 1 base and J shed 3 bases, with 11 bases lying between them. Germline V gene sequence: CDR1 SGHAT, CDR2 FQNNGV. CDR3 length equals 15 residues.

The chain has TRBV7-9 and TRBJ2-7; D ambiguous. The CDR3 is 12 residues long. Germline values: CDR1 SEHNR, CDR2 FQNEAQ (reference sequence). V dropped 6 bases and J dropped 6 bases, with 12 bases sitting between them. CDR3 nucleotide sequence: TGTGCCAGCAGAGACCCTACGCGCGAGCAGTACGTC. Residues: CASRDPTREQYV.

The chain uses TRBV9 and TRBJ2-5; D remains unclear. CDR1 is SGDLS and CDR2 is YYNGEE in the germline V gene. With 0 bases removed from V and 2 bases from J, the gap between germline ends came to 8 bases. CDR3 length: 14 amino acids. CDR3 sequence (DNA): TGTGCCAGCAGCGTAGGTCCCAGACAAGAGACCCAGTACTTC. It translates to CASSVGPRQETQYF.

This clone was counted a single time. This rearrangement joins TRBV5-1 to TRBJ1-2; 8 bases agree with TRBD1. The V and J ends lost 1 base and 0 bases, in that order; junction bases with no gene match: 14. The CDR3 covers 19 residues. The germline gives CDR1 SGHRS, CDR2 YFSETQ. CDR3 region: CASSLQNPGGPPSNYGYTF. DNA for the CDR3: TGCGCCAGCAGCTTGCAGAACCCAGGGGGCCCTCCTTCTAACTATGGCTACACCTTC.

The chain combines TRBV1 with TRBJ2-2; TRBD1 is taken as the D call from the table, unchecked against the DNA. TRBV1 is marked as a pseudogene. CDR3 size: 16 residues. The DNA of the CDR3 is TGCACCAGCAGGGACCTTAGGGGGCGCCGAGCCGGGGAGCTGTTTTTT. It encodes CTSRDLRGRRAGELFF.

Concerning this clone itself: A junction end diverges from the germline sequence, so it may reflect a read error. The chain uses TRBV7-6 and TRBJ2-7; D possibly corresponds to TRBD1 (6 bases). There are 14 residues in the CDR3. Germline CDR1 and CDR2: SGHVS and FNYEAQ. CDR3 loop: CASSLGQASNEQYF. CDR3 bases: TGTGCCAGCAGCTTAGGACAGGCCTCCAACGAGCAGTACTTC.

The rearrangement joins TRBV30 to TRBJ2-1; D not resolved. This CDR3 has 15 residues. Germline values: CDR1 GTSNPN, CDR2 SVGIG (reference sequence). V was shortened by 0 bases and J by 2 bases, with 11 bases between the two germline ends. CDR3 in amino acids: CAWSVKGAPYNEQFF. For the CDR3, the DNA is TGTGCCTGGAGTGTGAAAGGCGCGCCCTACAATGAGCAGTTCTTC.

This clone was observed a few times. The gene calls are TRBV7-6 and TRBJ2-1; 9 bases match TRBD1. In germline, CDR1 is SGHVS, CDR2 FNYEAQ. Unmatched junction bases numbered 18, after V lost 3 bases and J lost 9 bases. CDR3 length equals 18 residues. The CDR3 here is CASSFEPTGTGKRGEQFF. DNA of the CDR3: TGTGCCAGCAGCTTCGAACCGACCGGGACAGGGAAGAGGGGTGAGCAGTTCTTC.